Below, 27 T cell receptor beta chains from the same sample are listed, as sequenced in a study of CD8 T cells in Susac syndrome. RNA totalling about 0.5 to 1 ug underwent reverse transcription with random hexamers. TCRdb reanalysed the immunoSEQ multiplex PCR reads using MiXCR and keeps one entry per CDR3 protein. Among 250,000 to 300,000 distinct CDR3 sequences listed, roughly 84% were seen once. Sequencing was carried out using CD8+ T cells from PBMCs. These receptors came from a human donor with multiple sclerosis.

The chain links TRBV13 to TRBJ2-2; 10 bases are a match to TRBD2. The CDR3 is 17 amino acids. Germline trimming cut 0 bases from V and 1 base from J; bases unmatched to any gene: 2. Germline V gives CDR1 PRHDT, CDR2 FYEKMQ (reference sequence). The chain's CDR3 is CASSLGGLAENTGELFF. CDR3 in DNA: TGTGCCAGCAGCTTAGGAGGACTAGCGGAGAACACCGGGGAGCTGTTTTTT.

The J gene is TRBJ2-3, the V gene TRBV4-1, with D perhaps matching TRBD2 (6 bases). Germline CDR1 is MGHRA and CDR2 is YSYEKL. V lost 1 base, J lost 1 base, and 21 bases lay in between. This CDR3 is 19 amino acids long. The CDR3 sequence: CASSQGILGLSGGTDTQYF. Written as DNA, the CDR3 is TGCGCCAGCAGCCAAGGTATACTCGGACTATCCGGAGGCACAGATACGCAGTATTTT.

This clonotype is a singleton in its sample. V gene TRBV28 combines with J gene TRBJ2-3; TRBD2 matches at 9 bases. J gave up 3 bases and V 2 bases, and 15 bases lay outside the gene matches. Germline V gene data show CDR1 as MDHEN and CDR2 as SYDVKM. The CDR3 spans 19 residues. CDR3 amino acids: CASSLALAGPSGGTDTQYF. The CDR3 DNA reads as TGTGCCAGCAGTTTAGCGCTAGCGGGACCAAGCGGGGGGACAGATACGCAGTATTTT.

CDR3: CASSDPAGLADTGELFF. The CDR3 region has the DNA TGTGCCAGCAGCGATCCAGCGGGACTAGCAGACACCGGGGAGCTGTTTTTT. The rearrangement links TRBV11-2 to TRBJ2-2; 9 bases agree with TRBD2. The germline gives CDR1 SGHAT, CDR2 FQNNGV. V lost 5 bases and J lost 3; bases outside the gene matches: 10. The CDR3 has 17 amino acids.

Only a few counts were recorded for this clonotype. The chain links TRBV7-9 to TRBJ2-3; D remains ambiguous. CDR1 and CDR2 (germline): SEHNR, FQNEAQ (reference sequence). V dropped 5 bases and J dropped 11 bases, with 8 bases sitting between them. The CDR3 is made up of 10 amino acids. The CDR3 DNA reads as TGTGCCAGCAGCCCCACCCAGCAGTATTTT. It encodes CASSPTQQYF.

The V call is TRBV12-3 or TRBV12-4, the J call TRBJ2-1; 12 bases line up with TRBD2. The V gene end was trimmed by 5 bases and the J gene end by 10 bases; junction bases not matched to a gene: 9. CDR3 size: 15 residues. The CDR3 sequence is CASSPRLAGDWEQFF. CDR3 sequence (DNA): TGTGCCAGCAGTCCAAGACTAGCGGGAGATTGGGAGCAGTTCTTC.

This clonotype was detected a few times. The chain is built from TRBV5-4 and TRBJ1-1; no clear D gene. The CDR3 length is 12 residues. Trimming shortened V by 4 bases and J by 7 bases, and 11 bases separated the two germline ends. Germline V gives CDR1 SGHNT, CDR2 YYREEE (reference sequence). CDR3 in DNA: TGTGCCAGCAGCGGGTTAAGCCGTGAAGCTTTCTTT. Protein sequence: CASSGLSREAFF.

On this clonotype: A read error may produce the germline difference seen at one junction end. The chain is built from TRBV7-2 and TRBJ2-1, with a possible D match to TRBD2 (5 bases). This CDR3 has 13 amino acids. Germline V gives CDR1 SGHTA, CDR2 FQGNSA. The CDR3 DNA reads TGTGCCAGCAGCGCGGACTGGTACAGTGAGCAGTTCTTC. Translating it yields CASSADWYSEQFF.

The chain's CDR3 is CASSVNSGETQYF. The CDR3 DNA reads as TGTGCCAGCAGTGTAAACAGTGGAGAGACCCAGTACTTC. The gene calls are TRBV12-3 or TRBV12-4 and TRBJ2-5, with D unresolved. V lost 5 bases, J lost 4 bases, and 11 bases lay in between. The CDR3 is 13 residues long.

The V gene is TRBV20-1, the J gene TRBJ2-7; D is unclear. V gave up 5 bases and J gave up 4 bases, with 21 bases separating them. The CDR3 consists of 15 residues. Germline V gene data show CDR1 as DFQATT and CDR2 as SNEGSKA (reference sequence). The CDR3 coding sequence is TGCAGTGCTCTACGTTTGTACCGGCAAACTTACGAGCAGTACTTC. Amino acids: CSALRLYRQTYEQYF.

The rearrangement links TRBV21-1 to TRBJ2-1. TRBV21-1 constitutes a pseudogene. The CDR3 loop spans 17 amino acids. The CDR3 coding sequence is TGTGCCAGCAGCAAAGGGAGACTCAAAAGCTCCTACAATGAGCAGTTCTTC. It is translated as CASSKGRLKSSYNEQFF.

J is TRBJ1-6 and V is TRBV27, with D possibly TRBD1 on 5 matching bases. Germline values: CDR1 MNHEY, CDR2 SMNVEV (reference sequence). There are 14 residues in the CDR3. Trimming removed 2 bases from V and 9 bases from J, with 11 bases in between. The CDR3 sequence: CASSLGGMGSPLHF. The CDR3 DNA sequence: TGTGCCAGCAGTTTAGGGGGGATGGGTTCACCCCTCCACTTT.

This clonotype turned up a few times. V gene TRBV27 combines with J gene TRBJ1-5; the D gene is possibly TRBD1 (6 bases). V gave up 2 bases and J gave up 4 bases, with 9 bases separating them. CDR1 MNHEY and CDR2 SMNVEV come from the germline V gene (reference sequence). CDR3 length: 14 residues. The CDR3 reads CASSLRGGNQPQHF. As DNA, the CDR3 is TGTGCCAGCAGTTTAAGGGGGGGTAATCAGCCCCAGCATTTT.

The chain is built from TRBV7-6 and TRBJ2-1, with TRBD1 matching over 7 bases. The CDR3 has 15 amino acids. In germline, CDR1 is SGHVS, CDR2 FNYEAQ. With 6 bases clipped from V and 2 bases from J, the junction kept 7 bases outside the gene matches. The CDR3 protein is CASSPGGETYNEQFF. Here the CDR3 DNA reads TGTGCCAGCAGTCCAGGGGGAGAGACCTACAATGAGCAGTTCTTC. The entire variable domain, with the rest obtained from reference TRBV7-6 and TRBJ2-1, is as follows: GAGVSQSPRYKVTKRGQDVALRCDPISGHVSLYWYRQALGQGPEFLTYFNYEAQQDKSGLPNDRFSAERPEGSISTLTIQRTEQRDSAMYRCASSPGGETYNEQFFGPGTRLTVL.

The V call is TRBV9, the J call TRBJ2-1; D gene unclear. This CDR3 comprises 11 residues. Germline V lookup: CDR1 SGDLS, CDR2 YYNGEE. V was trimmed by 6 bases and J by 6 bases, leaving 7 bases between them. The DNA of the CDR3 is TGTGCCAGCAACTCCGGCAATGAGCAGTTCTTC. Translated: CASNSGNEQFF.

The V and J genes are TRBV9 and TRBJ2-1; perhaps TRBD2 as D (6 bases). Germline CDR1 is SGDLS and CDR2 is YYNGEE. V shed 0 bases and J shed 5 bases, with 9 bases lying between them. This CDR3 is built from 14 residues. The CDR3 DNA sequence: TGTGCCAGCAGCGTAGATGGCGGGAACAATGAGCAGTTCTTC. This gives the protein CASSVDGGNNEQFF.

The genes are TRBV25-1 and TRBJ2-5, with 12 bases fitting TRBD2. The CDR3 runs to 15 residues. V shed 2 bases and J 3 bases; nucleotides not matched to a gene: 1. Germline V gene lookup returns CDR1 MGHDK and CDR2 SYGVNS. The CDR3 region is CASSERTSGKETQYF. The CDR3 bases are TGTGCCAGCAGTGAAAGGACTAGCGGGAAAGAGACCCAGTACTTC.

This clonotype was seen a handful of times. This chain links TRBV7-9 with TRBJ1-2; 9 nucleotides agree with TRBD1. CDR3 length: 12 amino acids. V shed 10 bases, J shed 6 bases, and the junction held 6 bases outside the gene matches. Germline loops: CDR1 SEHNR, CDR2 FQNEAQ (reference sequence). This CDR3 is CATPDRGDGYTF. CDR3 DNA: TGTGCCACCCCGGACAGGGGAGATGGCTACACCTTC. The whole variable domain, remainder taken from reference TRBV7-9 and TRBJ1-2, is DTGVSQNPRHKITKRGQNVTFRCDPISEHNRLYWYRQTLGQGPEFLTYFQNEAQLEKSRLLSDRFSAERPKGSFSTLEIQRTEQGDSAMYLCATPDRGDGYTFGSGTRLTVV.

J is TRBJ1-1 and V is TRBV3-1; D is ambiguous. The CDR3 covers 18 residues. V was cut by 0 bases and J by 10 bases, with 27 bases left in between. Germline V gene data show CDR1 as LGHDT and CDR2 as YNNKEL (reference sequence). As DNA, the CDR3 is TGTGCCAGCAGCCAAGAACCCCCACAGCGCCCTGAGATCTTCGGAGCTTTCTTT. Protein: CASSQEPPQRPEIFGAFF.

The chain joins TRBV6-5 to TRBJ2-1; D is undetermined. Per the germline V gene, CDR1 is MNHEY and CDR2 is SVGAGI. CDR3 length: 12 amino acids. V lost 4 bases and J lost 7, with 8 bases in between. The CDR3 reads CASSSFFNEQFF. In DNA, the CDR3 is TGTGCCAGCAGTTCTTTTTTTAATGAGCAGTTCTTC.

This sequence joins TRBV20-1 and TRBJ2-1; 8 bases are a match to TRBD2. CDR1 and CDR2 from the germline V gene are DFQATT and SNEGSKA (reference sequence). The CDR3 runs to 15 residues. The V segment lost 0 bases and the J segment 3 bases; nucleotides outside the gene matches: 4. The CDR3 DNA is TGCAGTGCTAGAGACGGGGGGGGTAACTACAATGAGCAGTTCTTC. Translating gives CSARDGGGNYNEQFF.

The genes are TRBV30 and TRBJ1-1; D unresolved. With 0 bases removed from V and 5 bases from J, the gap between germline ends came to 7 bases. Germline values: CDR1 GTSNPN, CDR2 SVGIG (reference sequence). This CDR3 has 12 residues. CDR3 in amino acids: CAWSVVGTEAFF. The DNA of the CDR3 is TGTGCCTGGAGTGTAGTGGGGACTGAAGCTTTCTTT.

The V gene is TRBV27, the J gene TRBJ1-5, with 7 bases fitting TRBD1. With 10 bases clipped from V and 11 bases from J, the junction kept 14 bases outside the gene matches. The CDR3 is 13 amino acids. Germline loops: CDR1 MNHEY, CDR2 SMNVEV (reference sequence). The CDR3 region has the DNA TGTGCCACCCGGGACAGCGCTGGATTGGCCCAGCATTTT. This translates into CATRDSAGLAQHF.

The genes are TRBV27 and TRBJ1-1; D is ambiguous. The CDR3 contains 14 residues. V dropped 3 bases and J dropped 0 bases, with 8 bases sitting between them. The germline CDR1 and CDR2 sequences are MNHEY and SMNVEV (reference sequence). DNA of the CDR3: TGTGCCAGCAGTTTCGGACCGATGAACACTGAAGCTTTCTTT. This codes for CASSFGPMNTEAFF.

V and J are TRBV9 and TRBJ2-7; 7 bases are shared with TRBD2. Unmatched junction bases numbered 3, after V lost 1 base and J lost 2 bases. Germline-derived CDR1 and CDR2 are SGDLS and YYNGEE. This CDR3 has 14 amino acids. This chain's CDR3 is CASSVTSAAYEQYF. CDR3 nucleotide sequence: TGTGCCAGCAGCGTAACTAGCGCTGCCTACGAGCAGTACTTC. The full variable domain, rest sourced from reference TRBV9 and TRBJ2-7, is DSGVTQTPKHLITATGQRVTLRCSPRSGDLSVYWYQQSLDQGLQFLIQYYNGEERAKGNILERFSAQQFPDLHSELNLSSLELGDSALYFCASSVTSAAYEQYFGPGTRLTVT.

This clonotype came up once. This sequence joins TRBV10-3 and TRBJ2-5, with D unclear. This CDR3 contains 13 residues. CDR1 is ENHRY, CDR2 SYGVKD, per germline. V was shortened by 4 bases and J by 2 bases, with 8 bases between the two germline ends. The CDR3 loop is CAISVGQQETQYF. As DNA, the CDR3 is TGTGCCATCAGTGTGGGCCAGCAAGAGACCCAGTACTTC.

This clonotype was counted between two and nine times. This sequence joins TRBV7-8 and TRBJ2-7, with TRBD2 matching 9 bases. Germline V gene sequence: CDR1 SGHVS, CDR2 FQNEAQ. After removal of 0 bases from V and 7 bases from J, the junction contained 7 bases not matched to a gene. The CDR3 is 15 amino acids. The CDR3 reads CASSLAGTSSYEQYF. CDR3 bases: TGTGCCAGCAGCTTAGCCGGGACTAGCAGTTATGAGCAGTACTTC.